Below, 15 T cell receptor beta chains from the same sample are listed, as sequenced in a study of blood T cell repertoires in COVID-19. Sequenced by immunoSEQ multiplex PCR; TCRdb stores in-frame clones only, minus some. The table records about 480,000 clones, roughly 89% of them present only once. What was sequenced was peripheral blood. The receptor set was obtained from a woman aged 45 to 65 with COVID-19, enrolled during active disease.

The chain is built from TRBV30 and TRBJ1-1; D is ambiguous. The CDR3 runs to 13 residues. The V gene's germline CDR1 is GTSNPN and CDR2 SVGIG (reference sequence). V was cut by 3 bases and J by 1 base, with 9 bases left in between. CDR3 sequence: CAWSLQQNTEAFF. CDR3 bases: TGTGCCTGGAGCTTACAGCAGAACACTGAAGCTTTCTTT.

A remark on this clone: The sample carries other DNA sequences with the same CDR3. The chain is built from TRBV18 and TRBJ1-3, with D uncertain. CDR1 is KGHSH and CDR2 is LQKENI in the germline V gene. Trimming stripped 3 bases from V and 3 bases from J, with 9 bases between. The CDR3 length is 14 residues. The CDR3 coding sequence is TGTGCCAGCTCACCGGCGGGAAGTGGAAACACCATATATTTT. It is translated as CASSPAGSGNTIYF.

The rearrangement joins TRBV7-8 to TRBJ2-7; TRBD1 aligns across 7 bases. With V trimmed by 5 bases and J by 3 bases, 13 bases remained unmatched. The CDR3 covers 16 residues. Germline V gene data show CDR1 as SGHVS and CDR2 as FQNEAQ. CDR3 sequence: CASSQNRDRGFYEQYF. The CDR3 DNA sequence: TGTGCCAGCAGCCAAAACCGGGACAGAGGATTCTACGAGCAGTACTTC. The full variable domain, completed using reference TRBV7-8 and TRBJ2-7, is GAGVSQSPRYKVAKRGQDVALRCDPISGHVSLFWYQQALGQGPEFLTYFQNEAQLDKSGLPSDRFFAERPEGSVSTLKIQRTQQEDSAVYLCASSQNRDRGFYEQYFGPGTRLTVT.

The J gene is TRBJ1-1, the V gene TRBV25-1, with TRBD1 as a possible D gene (5 bases). The germline gives CDR1 MGHDK, CDR2 SYGVNS. The V end lost 0 bases, the J end lost 1 base, and 9 bases lay between the germline ends. This CDR3 comprises 15 residues. CDR3 region: CASSEYGGGNTEAFF. In DNA, the CDR3 is TGTGCCAGCAGTGAATACGGCGGGGGGAACACTGAAGCTTTCTTT.

The chain joins TRBV7-8 to TRBJ1-2; TRBD1 aligns across 8 bases. The CDR3 spans 17 residues. V lost 3 bases to trimming and J lost 4 bases; unmatched junction nucleotides: 13. Per germline, CDR1 SGHVS and CDR2 FQNEAQ. CDR3 region: CASSLQGALDAVYGYTF. As DNA, the CDR3 is TGTGCCAGCAGCTTGCAGGGGGCCCTAGATGCTGTCTATGGCTACACCTTC.

This clone appeared a single time. This rearrangement joins TRBV27 to TRBJ1-4; 8 bases line up with TRBD1. V lost 3 bases, J lost 10 bases, and 13 bases stayed unmatched. This CDR3 is built from 16 residues. Germline V CDR1 and CDR2: MNHEY, SMNVEV (reference sequence). CDR3 sequence (DNA): TGTGCCAGCAGTTTCGGGGTTCCAGGGGGCGCGGGAAAACTGTTTTTT. Residues: CASSFGVPGGAGKLFF.

The chain couples TRBV19 to TRBJ2-7; the D gene is possibly TRBD2 (6 bases). Deletions cut 1 base from V and 3 bases from J, with 10 bases between. Germline CDR1 is LNHDA and CDR2 is SQIVND (reference sequence). This CDR3 spans 14 amino acids. The CDR3 spells CASSIGRGYYEQYF. The CDR3 DNA reads as TGTGCCAGTAGTATAGGCCGGGGGTACTACGAGCAGTACTTC.

This chain links TRBV7-2 with TRBJ2-2; TRBD1 matches 8 bases. Germline V gives CDR1 SGHTA, CDR2 FQGNSA. CDR3 length: 15 amino acids. The V and J ends lost 6 bases and 3 bases, in that order; junction bases with no gene match: 6. As DNA, the CDR3 is TGTGCCAGCAGTCTCCAGGGGGCGGACACCGGGGAGCTGTTTTTT. Its translation: CASSLQGADTGELFF.

The chain uses TRBV11-2 and TRBJ2-7; TRBD2 matches at 8 bases. The V gene's germline CDR1 is SGHAT and CDR2 FQNNGV. This CDR3 spans 15 amino acids. With V trimmed by 4 bases and J by 2 bases, 7 bases remained unmatched. DNA of the CDR3: TGTGCCAGCAGCTCCCCCGGGACTAGACCCTACGAGCAGTACTTC. It is translated as CASSSPGTRPYEQYF.

This rearrangement joins TRBV5-1 to TRBJ1-2; 10 positions agree with TRBD1. V lost 4 bases and J lost 12; bases outside the gene matches: 12. The CDR3 loop spans 14 amino acids. Germline V gene sequence: CDR1 SGHRS, CDR2 YFSETQ. The CDR3 is CASSPRGQGSPHTF. As DNA, the CDR3 is TGCGCCAGCAGCCCCCGGGGACAGGGGTCCCCCCACACCTTC.

The chain links TRBV6-1 to TRBJ1-2, with 7 positions matching TRBD1. The V segment lost 3 bases and the J segment 8 bases; nucleotides outside the gene matches: 9. The germline gives CDR1 MNHNS, CDR2 SASEGT. This CDR3 contains 14 residues. The CDR3 bases are TGTGCCAGCAGTGATAGAGACAGGGAAGGAGGCTACACCTTC. It encodes CASSDRDREGGYTF.

The V gene is TRBV2, the J gene TRBJ1-2, with D unclear. The V gene lost 3 bases and the J gene lost 1 base, with 9 bases spanning the gap. CDR1 and CDR2 from the germline V gene are SNHLY and FYNNEI. This CDR3 spans 14 amino acids. CDR3 bases: TGTGCCAGCAGTGACGACTTGATTAACTATGGCTACACCTTC. This translates into CASSDDLINYGYTF.

V is TRBV24-1 and J is TRBJ1-1; 11 bases are a match to TRBD1. Germline CDR1 and CDR2: KGHDR and SFDVKD. Trimming at V came to 5 bases and at J to 6 bases, leaving 19 bases not matched to a gene. This CDR3 comprises 19 residues. This CDR3 reads CATSVGGQGAILNVPEAFF. In DNA, the CDR3 is TGTGCCACCAGTGTAGGAGGACAGGGGGCAATACTCAATGTTCCTGAAGCTTTCTTT.

This clone was observed a single time. CDR3: CASSIGGRGLNQPQHF. CDR3 DNA sequence: TGTGCCAGTAGTATAGGGGGCAGGGGTTTAAATCAGCCCCAGCATTTT. The chain uses TRBV19 and TRBJ1-5; perhaps TRBD1 as D (6 bases). Trimming stripped 1 base from V and 4 bases from J, with 14 bases between. CDR1 is LNHDA and CDR2 is SQIVND in the germline V gene (reference sequence). The CDR3 length is 16 residues. The entire variable domain, with the rest obtained from reference TRBV19 and TRBJ1-5, is as follows: DGGITQSPKYLFRKEGQNVTLSCEQNLNHDAMYWYRQDPGQGLRLIYYSQIVNDFQKGDIAEGYSVSREKKESFPLTVTSAQKNPTAFYLCASSIGGRGLNQPQHFGDGTRLSIL.

This clone occurred once. The chain recombines TRBV7-9 with TRBJ1-1; D is unresolved. Germline-derived CDR1 and CDR2 are SEHNR and FQNEAQ (reference sequence). V lost 6 bases, J lost 4 bases, and 9 bases lay in between. This CDR3 region has 12 residues. CDR3 sequence (DNA): TGTGCCAGCAGTTATGGCGGCACTGAAGCTTTCTTT. Its translation: CASSYGGTEAFF.